This note documents a single T cell receptor (beta chain) sequence. This clonotype showed up just a few times. The specificity of this receptor is unknown. Base-call qualities are not available, and no considerably larger clone is one nucleotide away. This record belongs to a study (TCRdb year 2016). Looking up the germline V gene yields CDR1 ENHRY and CDR2 SYGVKD. The CDR3 runs 13 residues from the cysteine to the phenylalanine. The read is trimmed to its CDR3 DNA, 39 bases read in frame from base 1. The germline ends are 13 bases apart after V is trimmed by 6 bases and J by 8 bases. The receptor library was made with RT-PCR. Instrument on record: Illumina MiSeq. The public sequencing data were trimmed at Q25 with fastp and processed into clonotypes with MiXCR by TCRdb, which kept only in-frame beta chains. Rows with a matching CDR3 protein are joined into one entry that keeps the most common DNA and genes. Present in this sample are more than 550,000 distinct CDR3 sequences, more than 13% of which were seen just once. Clones ranked in the top ten supply roughly 4% of the sample.

The V gene is TRBV10-3 and the J gene is TRBJ1-4; matching of 5 bases hints at TRBD1 as the D gene. The clonotype was recovered from a female donor in good health, serving as a healthy control. The specimen sequenced was memory CD4+ T cells from blood. The CDR3 amino acid sequence is: CAIRAGDREKLFF. The DNA sequence is given as TGTGCCATCAGGGCGGGGGACCGAGAAAAACTGTTTTTT.